Each of the 24 T cell receptor beta chains below was sequenced from the same sample in a study of Ad26.COV2.S vaccination and SARS-CoV-2 variants. Treatment specified: roughly 18 received Ad26.COV2.S at low or high dose, single or two shots; about 5 received placebo; per-sample allocation not given. Following the first vaccine or placebo injection, samples were taken on day 63. TCRdb's copy holds only in-frame clones and misses some; the assay was immunoSEQ multiplex PCR. The data show hundreds of thousands of clones, over 75% seen once. Source: peripheral blood, taken in a trial of Ad26.COV2.S vaccine versus placebo. Source of these receptors: a person aged 18 to 65 who received the Ad26.COV2.S COVID-19 vaccine or a placebo.

The V and J genes are TRBV19 and TRBJ1-2; no reliable D call. CDR1 LNHDA and CDR2 SQIVND come from the germline V gene (reference sequence). CDR3 length: 13 residues. The ends were cut back, 4 bases at V and 4 bases at J, with 10 bases in the middle. This CDR3 reads CASSSIDFYGYTF. The CDR3 DNA follows: TGTGCCAGTAGTAGCATCGACTTCTATGGCTACACCTTC.

The V and J genes are TRBV9 and TRBJ2-1; perhaps TRBD1 as D (6 bases). V was clipped by 3 bases and J by 9 bases, with 7 bases between them. Germline lookup yields CDR1 SGDLS and CDR2 YYNGEE. The CDR3 consists of 11 residues. The CDR3 DNA reads as TGTGCCAGCAGCGCGGACAGTGAGCAGTTCTTC. Translated, it gives CASSADSEQFF.

CDR3 residues: CASSVDPGGYGYTF. The CDR3 DNA sequence: TGTGCCAGCAGCGTGGATCCAGGGGGCTATGGCTACACCTTC. J is TRBJ1-2 and V is TRBV9; 7 bases map to TRBD1. There are 14 residues in the CDR3. The V gene end was trimmed by 2 bases and the J gene end by 4 bases; junction bases not matched to a gene: 5. The V gene's germline CDR1 is SGDLS and CDR2 YYNGEE. Full variable domain (missing parts from reference TRBV9 and TRBJ1-2): DSGVTQTPKHLITATGQRVTLRCSPRSGDLSVYWYQQSLDQGLQFLIQYYNGEERAKGNILERFSAQQFPDLHSELNLSSLELGDSALYFCASSVDPGGYGYTFGSGTRLTVV.

The V gene is TRBV5-4, the J gene TRBJ1-4, with TRBD1 matching 8 bases. The length of the CDR3 is 17 residues. Germline assignment: CDR1 SGHNT and CDR2 YYREEE (reference sequence). Trimming at V came to 4 bases and at J to 0 bases, leaving 8 bases not matched to a gene. The DNA of the CDR3 is TGTGCCAGCAGCCAAGGACAGGGACGGGCAACTAATGAAAAACTGTTTTTT. It is translated as CASSQGQGRATNEKLFF.

CDR3 bases: TGCGCCAGCAGCGAGGGGGCTCCCCCCGACAATGAGCAGTTCTTC. Translation: CASSEGAPPDNEQFF. The chain links TRBV5-1 to TRBJ2-1, with TRBD1 matching over 7 bases. The length of the CDR3 is 15 residues. Germline V lookup: CDR1 SGHRS, CDR2 YFSETQ. The V gene end was trimmed by 4 bases and the J gene end by 5 bases; junction bases not matched to a gene: 9.

This chain joins TRBV19 and TRBJ2-3; a possible D gene is TRBD1 (5 bases). Trimming removed 2 bases from V and 0 bases from J, with 9 bases in between. This CDR3 is built from 15 residues. Per the germline V gene, CDR1 is LNHDA and CDR2 is SQIVND (reference sequence). The chain's CDR3 is CASSIQGSSTDTQYF. The CDR3 nucleotides read TGTGCCAGTAGTATACAGGGTTCTAGCACAGATACGCAGTATTTT.

The chain links TRBV15 to TRBJ1-3; 12 nucleotides match TRBD1. Germline trimming cut 6 bases from V and 9 bases from J; bases unmatched to any gene: 12. Germline V CDR1 and CDR2: LNHNV, YYDKDF (reference sequence). The CDR3 spans 16 residues. The chain's CDR3 is CATSPRDRGHQSTIYF. The CDR3 coding sequence is TGTGCCACCAGTCCCCGGGACAGGGGGCATCAATCCACCATATATTTT.

This chain joins TRBV4-3 and TRBJ2-1, with unresolved D. Trimming left V 0 bases short and J 0 bases short, with 15 bases between. This CDR3 is 18 amino acids long. Germline-derived CDR1 and CDR2 are LGHNA and YSLEER. The CDR3 sequence: CASSQDTVDSSSYNEQFF. CDR3 DNA sequence: TGCGCCAGCAGCCAAGATACAGTTGATAGCAGCTCCTACAATGAGCAGTTCTTC.

The V gene is TRBV7-2, the J gene TRBJ2-7; D may match TRBD1 or TRBD2 (5 bases each). This CDR3 region has 17 residues. Looked up from germline, CDR1 is SGHTA and CDR2 is FQGNSA. The ends were cut back, 3 bases at V and 5 bases at J, with 23 bases in the middle. The CDR3 here is CASSFRPLGDVTHEQYF. The CDR3, as DNA: TGTGCCAGCAGCTTCCGTCCTCTGGGGGACGTTACCCACGAGCAGTACTTC.

The chain has TRBV30 and TRBJ2-1; possible D gene TRBD2, 6 bases. Trimming pared 6 bases from V and 3 bases from J, leaving 6 bases between. The CDR3 is 11 residues long. Germline V CDR1 and CDR2: GTSNPN, SVGIG (reference sequence). For the CDR3, the DNA is TGTGCCTGCGGGGGCTACAATGAGCAGTTCTTC. Protein: CACGGYNEQFF.

J is TRBJ2-1 and V is TRBV9, with TRBD1 as a possible D gene (5 bases). The CDR3 runs 15 residues. The germline V and J ends were trimmed by 0 bases and 1 base, with 8 bases remaining between them. From germline, CDR1 is SGDLS and CDR2 YYNGEE. The CDR3 loop is CASSVEPGSYNEQFF. The CDR3 DNA is TGTGCCAGCAGCGTAGAACCAGGGTCCTACAATGAGCAGTTCTTC.

This clone occurred a few times. The chain has TRBV15 and TRBJ1-1; TRBD1 is a possible D gene (6 bases). Trimming pared 1 base from V and 0 bases from J, leaving 15 bases between. The CDR3 is made up of 17 amino acids. Germline-derived CDR1 and CDR2 are LNHNV and YYDKDF (reference sequence). CDR3 loop: CATSRVWGRGMNTEAFF. The CDR3, as DNA: TGTGCCACCAGCAGAGTATGGGGGCGCGGGATGAACACTGAAGCTTTCTTT.

This chain connects TRBV29-1 to TRBJ1-2; the D gene is possibly TRBD1 (5 bases). Trimming pared 2 bases from V and 8 bases from J, leaving 18 bases between. The CDR3 sequence is 14 residues long. The V gene's germline CDR1 is SQVTM and CDR2 ANQGSEA. CDR3 in amino acids: CSVESPPQGRGYTF. CDR3 nucleotides: TGCAGCGTTGAATCTCCTCCGCAGGGTCGGGGCTACACCTTC.

The rearrangement joins TRBV19 to TRBJ2-2; 7 positions agree with TRBD2. Germline loops: CDR1 LNHDA, CDR2 SQIVND (reference sequence). The CDR3 sequence is 16 residues long. V trimming: 5 bases; J trimming: 5 bases; junction bases outside the gene matches: 11. The CDR3 reads CASSPSRGRDTGELFF. For the CDR3, the DNA is TGTGCCAGTAGTCCGAGTCGTGGGAGGGATACCGGGGAGCTGTTTTTT.

The chain has TRBV28 and TRBJ2-1, with 8 bases matching TRBD2. The CDR3 spans 17 residues. The germline gives CDR1 MDHEN, CDR2 SYDVKM. The V and J ends lost 2 bases and 0 bases, in that order; junction bases with no gene match: 6. Here the CDR3 DNA reads TGTGCCAGCAGTTTACCCCCGGGAGGGATCTCCTACAATGAGCAGTTCTTC. Amino acids: CASSLPPGGISYNEQFF.

The gene calls are TRBV4-3 and TRBJ2-7; TRBD1 might be the D (6 bases). Germline V lookup: CDR1 LGHNA, CDR2 YSLEER. V dropped 4 bases and J dropped 5 bases, with 15 bases sitting between them. The CDR3 length is 14 residues. CDR3 in DNA: TGCGCCAGCAGCCGAGCGGCCCCAGGGGACGAGCAGTACTTC. As protein: CASSRAAPGDEQYF.

V gene TRBV4-1 combines with J gene TRBJ1-2, with 7 bases that match TRBD1. This CDR3 spans 15 amino acids. CDR1 is MGHRA, CDR2 YSYEKL, per germline. Trimming at V came to 1 base and at J to 3 bases, leaving 5 bases not matched to a gene. The CDR3 DNA is TGCGCCAGCAGCCAAGGTGCCGGGACAGACTATGGCTACACCTTC. Its protein is CASSQGAGTDYGYTF.

The rearrangement uses TRBV6-1 and TRBJ1-2, with D possibly being TRBD1 (6 bases). Trimming cost V 0 bases and J 4 bases, with 12 bases left between them. CDR1 is MNHNS and CDR2 is SASEGT in the germline V gene. The CDR3 has 15 residues. The CDR3 nucleotides are TGTGCCAGCAGTGAAGCGCTTCAGGGGTTCTATGGCTACACCTTC. The encoded protein is CASSEALQGFYGYTF.

The chain links TRBV11-2 to TRBJ2-7; D unclear. This CDR3 spans 14 amino acids. In germline, CDR1 is SGHAT, CDR2 FQNNGV. With 3 bases removed from V and 2 bases from J, the gap between germline ends came to 11 bases. The CDR3 protein is CASSLIGDPYEQYF. DNA for the CDR3: TGTGCCAGCAGCTTGATCGGAGATCCCTACGAGCAGTACTTC.

This clone was counted only a few times. V and J are TRBV28 and TRBJ1-3; unclear D gene. Trimming took 11 bases from V and 2 from J, leaving 19 bases between them. Germline CDR1 MDHEN, CDR2 SYDVKM. This CDR3 region has 15 residues. The CDR3, as DNA: TGTGCCGCCGACAAGGAGGGAGATACTGGAAACACCATATATTTT. As protein: CAADKEGDTGNTIYF.

The gene calls are TRBV18 and TRBJ1-4, with 7 bases aligning to TRBD1. The junction had 4 bases not matched to a gene; V was cut back by 6 bases and J by 0 bases. There are 15 residues in the CDR3. Germline V gene data show CDR1 as KGHSH and CDR2 as LQKENI. CDR3 in DNA: TGTGCCAGCTCGCCCGACAGGGCAACTAATGAAAAACTGTTTTTT. Protein: CASSPDRATNEKLFF.

The chain couples TRBV29-1 to TRBJ1-2; D gene uncertain. The CDR3 extends over 15 amino acids. V lost 0 bases and J lost 2, with 13 bases in between. Germline CDR1 reads SQVTM; CDR2 reads ANQGSEA. The CDR3 region is CSVEDHESSNYGYTF. The CDR3 DNA reads as TGCAGCGTTGAAGATCACGAGAGTTCCAACTATGGCTACACCTTC.

CDR3 protein: CASSRGLAGGMVTQYF. DNA of the CDR3: TGCGCCAGCAGCCGGGGACTAGCGGGAGGAATGGTGACCCAGTACTTC. The chain couples TRBV5-1 to TRBJ2-5; 15 positions agree with TRBD2. Trimming cost V 4 bases and J 7 bases; bases outside gene matches: 8. The CDR3 is made up of 16 amino acids. The V gene's germline CDR1 is SGHRS and CDR2 YFSETQ. Full variable domain (outside the CDR3, taken from reference TRBV5-1 and TRBJ2-5): KAGVTQTPRYLIKTRGQQVTLSCSPISGHRSVSWYQQTPGQGLQFLFEYFSETQRNKGNFPGRFSGRQFSNSRSEMNVSTLELGDSALYLCASSRGLAGGMVTQYFGPGTRLLVL.

This chain links TRBV7-2 with TRBJ2-7; D perhaps matches TRBD1 (6 bases). The germline V and J ends were trimmed by 5 bases and 5 bases, with 22 bases remaining between them. CDR1 is SGHTA, CDR2 FQGNSA, per germline. CDR3 size: 16 residues. DNA for the CDR3: TGTGCCAGCAGCGGACGGGACACCTCGAGGTACCACGAGCAGTACTTC. It yields the protein CASSGRDTSRYHEQYF.